The 21 T cell receptor beta chains reported below all come from one sample, sequenced in a study of cytomegalovirus exposure and HLA in healthy donors. The PCR ran on 60 Vbeta and 13 Jbeta primers. Assay: immunoSEQ multiplex PCR; the TCRdb copy retains only in-frame clones and omits some. The sample has under 150,000 clones; 73% are singletons. Sequencing was performed on PBMCs. These receptors were taken from a woman in her forties in good health and CMV-seronegative.

The chain couples TRBV19 to TRBJ1-5; 8 nucleotides align to TRBD1. The junction had 9 bases not matched to a gene; V was cut back by 5 bases and J by 3 bases. Germline V gene lookup returns CDR1 LNHDA and CDR2 SQIVND (reference sequence). The CDR3 is 16 residues long. The CDR3 DNA sequence: TGTGCCAGTAGTGTGGTTGGGACAGGATTCAATCAGCCCCAGCATTTT. Residues: CASSVVGTGFNQPQHF.

The V gene is TRBV6-5, the J gene TRBJ1-1; no firm D call. This CDR3 comprises 13 residues. Deletions cut 2 bases from V and 11 bases from J, with 15 bases between. The germline gives CDR1 MNHEY, CDR2 SVGAGI. The CDR3, as DNA: TGTGCCAGCAGTTACAATATCGGACTCGGGGCTTTCTTT. Encoded protein: CASSYNIGLGAFF.

This chain links TRBV27 with TRBJ2-1; D is unclear. Trimming removed 0 bases from V and 10 bases from J, with 13 bases in between. The CDR3 spans 14 residues. Germline V gene sequence: CDR1 MNHEY, CDR2 SMNVEV (reference sequence). CDR3 sequence reads: CASSLSPLTREQFF. The CDR3 region has the DNA TGTGCCAGCAGTTTATCGCCCCTTACTCGCGAGCAGTTCTTC.

This clone was seen repeatedly, ten times or more. The chain carries TRBV5-1 and TRBJ1-2, with TRBD1 identical over 10 bases. Germline loops: CDR1 SGHRS, CDR2 YFSETQ. V lost 2 bases and J lost 8; bases outside the gene matches: 12. The CDR3 extends over 16 amino acids. Here the CDR3 DNA reads TGCGCCAGCAGCTTAGGACAGGGGGAGGTTGTCGGAGGCTACACCTTC. This codes for CASSLGQGEVVGGYTF.

The rearrangement joins TRBV6-1 to TRBJ2-7, with D possibly being TRBD1 (5 bases). The CDR3 is 15 amino acids. Germline V gene lookup returns CDR1 MNHNS and CDR2 SASEGT. V lost 5 bases and J 1 base, leaving 15 bases between the germline ends. CDR3 protein: CASSPDSTSSYEQYF. Here the CDR3 DNA reads TGTGCCAGCAGTCCTGACAGTACCTCTTCCTACGAGCAGTACTTC.

V gene TRBV7-2 combines with J gene TRBJ2-2, with 7 bases matching TRBD1. CDR3 length equals 16 residues. From germline, CDR1 is SGHTA and CDR2 FQGNSA. V gave up 0 bases and J gave up 8 bases; unmatched junction bases: 9. The CDR3: CASSLAGRGTAGELFF. The CDR3 DNA reads as TGTGCCAGCAGCTTAGCGGGCAGGGGGACGGCGGGGGAGCTGTTTTTT.

The chain is built from TRBV7-8 and TRBJ2-2; TRBD1 aligns across 7 bases. CDR3 length equals 15 residues. CDR1 is SGHVS, CDR2 FQNEAQ, per germline. The V and J ends lost 2 bases and 2 bases, in that order; junction bases with no gene match: 2. Written as DNA, the CDR3 is TGTGCCAGCAGCTTAAGGGACAGTAACACCGGGGAGCTGTTTTTT. It is translated as CASSLRDSNTGELFF.

V is TRBV2 and J is TRBJ1-5; D is unresolved. The CDR3 totals 14 residues. V was cut by 3 bases and J by 6 bases, with 12 bases left in between. In germline, CDR1 is SNHLY, CDR2 FYNNEI. The CDR3 DNA sequence: TGTGCCAGCAGTGACCTGGGCCCCCCTCAGCCCCAGCATTTT. This translates into CASSDLGPPQPQHF.

In its sample, this clone was seen a few times. CDR3 bases: TGTGCCAGCAGCTCGTCAGGAAGGACCGGGGAGCTGTTTTTT. Translating it yields CASSSSGRTGELFF. This chain connects TRBV5-6 to TRBJ2-2; D is unresolved. Germline values: CDR1 SGHDT, CDR2 YYEEEE. The CDR3 has 14 amino acids. Trimming stripped 3 bases from V and 5 bases from J, with 11 bases between. Complete variable domain (other parts from reference TRBV5-6 and TRBJ2-2): DAGVTQSPTHLIKTRGQQVTLRCSPKSGHDTVSWYQQALGQGPQFIFQYYEEEERQRGNFPDRFSGHQFPNYSSELNVNALLLGDSALYLCASSSSGRTGELFFGEGSRLTVL.

V and J are TRBV5-4 and TRBJ2-2; the match to TRBD2 covers 8 bases. CDR1 and CDR2 from the germline V gene are SGHNT and YYREEE (reference sequence). This CDR3 spans 17 amino acids. Trimming took 0 bases from V and 7 from J; bases not matched to a gene: 11. CDR3 in DNA: TGTGCCAGCAGCTTGGCCCCCGGCGGGGGGCTTGTCGGGGAGCTGTTTTTT. Protein sequence: CASSLAPGGGLVGELFF.

In regard to this clone: Other DNA sequences in this specimen translate into the identical CDR3. The CDR3 sequence: CASSLGQRNTEAFF. The CDR3, as DNA: TGTGCCAGCAGCTTAGGACAGCGGAACACTGAAGCTTTCTTT. The chain joins TRBV7-9 to TRBJ1-1; D is possibly TRBD1 (5 bases). Germline CDR1 reads SEHNR; CDR2 reads FQNEAQ (reference sequence). The ends were cut back, 1 base at V and 1 base at J, with 7 bases in the middle. The CDR3 consists of 14 residues.

The chain couples TRBV7-2 to TRBJ1-4; 8 nucleotides line up with TRBD1. Germline-derived CDR1 and CDR2 are SGHTA and FQGNSA. The V segment lost 1 base and the J segment 8 bases; nucleotides outside the gene matches: 6. This CDR3 has 15 amino acids. CDR3 nucleotides: TGTGCCAGCAGCTTAGGGCGACAGGGGCCCGAAAAACTGTTTTTT. Protein sequence: CASSLGRQGPEKLFF.

The chain is built from TRBV7-3 and TRBJ2-2; the D gene is possibly TRBD1 (5 bases). Deletions cut 4 bases from V and 6 bases from J, with 12 bases between. CDR3 length equals 14 residues. In germline, CDR1 is SGHTA, CDR2 FQGTGA. Here the CDR3 reads CASSSQGMAGELFF. The DNA for the CDR3 is TGTGCCAGCAGCTCTCAGGGTATGGCCGGGGAGCTGTTTTTT.

The V gene is TRBV5-8, the J gene TRBJ1-2, with 9 bases aligning to TRBD1. The CDR3 runs to 18 residues. The germline V gene has CDR1 SGHTS and CDR2 YDEGEE. The trim removed 1 base at V and 3 bases at J, leaving 13 bases unmatched. CDR3 nucleotides: TGTGCCAGCAGCTTGTCGGGGACAGGGTGGGTGCGCGACTATGGCTACACCTTC. Its translation is CASSLSGTGWVRDYGYTF.

V gene TRBV11-1 combines with J gene TRBJ1-1; D is unclear. V lost 1 base and J 0 bases, leaving 12 bases between the germline ends. The CDR3 runs 16 residues. Per germline, CDR1 SGHAT and CDR2 FQDESV (reference sequence). CDR3 loop: CASSLGQVLMNTEAFF. For the CDR3, the DNA is TGTGCCAGCAGCTTAGGGCAGGTCCTCATGAACACTGAAGCTTTCTTT.

The genes are TRBV6-6 and TRBJ2-5, with 8 bases lining up with TRBD2. The CDR3 is made up of 16 amino acids. Germline CDR1 and CDR2: MNHNY and SVGAGI (reference sequence). V lost 7 bases to trimming and J lost 3 bases; unmatched junction nucleotides: 13. The CDR3 DNA reads TGTGCCAGCACCGCTTTGAGACTAGCGTCCAAAGAGACCCAGTACTTC. This gives the protein CASTALRLASKETQYF.

Written as DNA, the CDR3 is TGTGCCAGCAGCCCCAGGGGGGCGAACACTGAAGCTTTCTTT. Translating gives CASSPRGANTEAFF. The chain combines TRBV5-4 with TRBJ1-1; 7 bases match TRBD1. The length of the CDR3 is 14 residues. The V and J ends lost 4 bases and 1 base, in that order; junction bases with no gene match: 4. CDR1 SGHNT and CDR2 YYREEE come from the germline V gene (reference sequence).

V and J are TRBV2 and TRBJ1-1; 9 nucleotides agree with TRBD1. Trimming took 7 bases from V and 7 from J; bases not matched to a gene: 7. This CDR3 region has 13 residues. Germline V CDR1 and CDR2: SNHLY, FYNNEI. The CDR3 bases are TGTGCCAGCAACTATGACAGGGGGAGTGAAGCTTTCTTT. It is translated as CASNYDRGSEAFF.

The V and J genes are TRBV19 and TRBJ1-1, with 7 bases identical to TRBD1. Unmatched junction bases numbered 3, after V lost 2 bases and J lost 0 bases. From germline, CDR1 is LNHDA and CDR2 SQIVND (reference sequence). The CDR3 covers 15 residues. The CDR3 coding sequence is TGTGCCAGTAGTATACAGGGACAGCTGAACACTGAAGCTTTCTTT. This gives the protein CASSIQGQLNTEAFF.

The chain uses TRBV11-2 and TRBJ2-7; 8 nucleotides match TRBD2. The CDR3 runs 17 residues. Germline CDR1 SGHAT, CDR2 FQNNGV. V shed 4 bases and J 1 base; nucleotides not matched to a gene: 12. In DNA, the CDR3 is TGTGCCAGCAGCTCCTTAGCGGGACAACTTTATTCCTACGAGCAGTACTTC. It is translated as CASSSLAGQLYSYEQYF.

V is TRBV7-8 and J is TRBJ2-7; 7 nucleotides align to TRBD1. CDR3 length: 16 amino acids. Germline V gene lookup returns CDR1 SGHVS and CDR2 FQNEAQ. J lost 6 bases, V lost 2 bases, and 13 bases had no gene match. Here the CDR3 DNA reads TGTGCCAGCAGCTTAATTTACGGGACAGATGATCCCGAGCAGTACTTC. Protein sequence: CASSLIYGTDDPEQYF.